The 4 T cell receptor beta chains below all came from one sample that was sequenced in a study of shared clonotypes between healthy human individuals. Some clones are missing from TCRdb's copy, which holds only in-frame ones; the method was immunoSEQ multiplex PCR. The sample holds around 650,000 clones; approximately 96% are singletons and the top ten take 0.095% to 0.13%. CD45RO-negative, CCR7-selected cells formed the naive CD8 fraction, which excluded terminally differentiated effector memory CD45RA+ cells. The source material was naive CD8+ T cells sorted from blood. The receptors were gathered from a woman aged 25 to 39 in good health.

Here the CDR3 DNA reads TGTGCCAGCAGCCAATTGTTCTACGAGCAGTACTTC. Its translation: CASSQLFYEQYF. The chain combines TRBV16 with TRBJ2-7; D is uncertain. Per the germline V gene, CDR1 is KGHSY and CDR2 is FQNENV. Deletions cut 1 base from V and 3 bases from J, with 4 bases between. The CDR3 is 12 residues long.

This sequence joins TRBV28 and TRBJ2-2; no firm D call. This CDR3 region has 13 residues. Germline CDR1 MDHEN, CDR2 SYDVKM. Trimming left V 5 bases short and J 8 bases short, with 12 bases between. DNA of the CDR3: TGTGCCAGCAGTGACACGGACCCGGGGGAGCTGTTTTTT. Residues: CASSDTDPGELFF. Complete variable domain (other parts from reference TRBV28 and TRBJ2-2): DVKVTQSSRYLVKRTGEKVFLECVQDMDHENMFWYRQDPGLGLRLIYFSYDVKMKEKGDIPEGYSVSREKKERFSLILESASTNQTSMYLCASSDTDPGELFFGEGSRLTVL.

The rearrangement uses TRBV5-3 and TRBJ1-5; no firm D call. TRBV5-3 falls under the ORF class, with uncertain function. Between the trimmed V and J ends, which lost 4 bases and 6 bases, there was a span of 11 bases. The CDR3 loop spans 13 amino acids. CDR3 loop: CARSAHALQPQHF. The CDR3 nucleotides read TGTGCCAGAAGCGCCCACGCCCTTCAGCCCCAGCATTTT.

The chain carries TRBV7-6 and TRBJ2-7, with D uncertain. CDR3 length: 14 residues. CDR1 SGHVS and CDR2 FNYEAQ come from the germline V gene. V lost 5 bases and J lost 1, with 12 bases in between. The CDR3 DNA follows: TGTGCCAGCAGCCCAGAGACCGAATCCTACGAGCAGTACTTC. It specifies CASSPETESYEQYF.